This T cell receptor beta chain was captured by sequencing in a study of identical twins. TCRdb redid the calling of the 5' RACE reads with MiXCR, one entry per CDR3 protein. This table holds about 700,000 distinct CDR3 sequences, 8.6% found once. The CDR3 has 15 amino acids. As concerns this clonotype: Its antigen is undetermined.

Study observations and caveats: Insertion counts were lower in abundant cord blood beta clonotypes, a trend that memory repertoires did not show. Interpretation of the results relied on cross-sectional statistical analysis and not on following the same donors.

These data also featured in a second study, about yellow fever vaccine responses in identical twins.

The clonotype was recovered from a young woman in good health. The rearrangement links TRBV21-1 to TRBJ1-1; TRBD1, the table's D call, was not compared with the DNA. TRBV21-1 is described as a pseudogene. The sequenced material came from PBMCs. The DNA of the CDR3 is TGTGCCAGCACCCCGGCCGGGATTCTGAACACTGAAGCTTTCTTT. It yields the protein CASTPAGILNTEAFF.